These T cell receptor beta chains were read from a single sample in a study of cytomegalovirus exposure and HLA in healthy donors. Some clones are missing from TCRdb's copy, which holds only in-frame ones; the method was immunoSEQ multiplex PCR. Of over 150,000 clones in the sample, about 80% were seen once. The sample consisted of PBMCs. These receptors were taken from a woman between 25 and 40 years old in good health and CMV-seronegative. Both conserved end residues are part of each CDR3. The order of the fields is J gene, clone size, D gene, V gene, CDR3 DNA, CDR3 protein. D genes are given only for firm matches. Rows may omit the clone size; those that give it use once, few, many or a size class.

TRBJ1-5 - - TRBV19 TGTGCCAGTAGTATCCCGGGAGGGAGTCAGCCCCAGCATTTT CASSIPGGSQPQHF
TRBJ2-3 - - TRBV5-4 TGTGCCAGCAGCTTGGCTGCTAGCGAATCAGATACGCAGTATTTT CASSLAASESDTQYF
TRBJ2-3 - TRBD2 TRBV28 TGTGCCAGCAGTTCTAGCGGGGGGCGCACAGATACGCAGTATTTT CASSSSGGRTDTQYF
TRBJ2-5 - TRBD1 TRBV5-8 TGTGCCAGCAGCGATGACAGGGGGCTTGAAGAGACCCAGTACTTC CASSDDRGLEETQYF
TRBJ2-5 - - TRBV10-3 TGTGCCATCAGTGAGTCTATGGGGGGAGCAGAGACCCAGTACTTC CAISESMGGAETQYF
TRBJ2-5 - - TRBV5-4 TGTGCCAGCAGCCCAAATAGAGCCGGAGGGACCCAGTACTTC CASSPNRAGGTQYF
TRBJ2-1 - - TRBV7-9 TGTGCCAGCAGCCGTTCTAGGGGGGGGGAATCCTACAATGAGCAGTTCTTC CASSRSRGGESYNEQFF
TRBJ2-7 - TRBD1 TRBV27 TGTGCCAGCAGTTTCTTTGGCGAACAGGGGGCCGGGAGCTACGAGCAGTACTTC CASSFFGEQGAGSYEQYF
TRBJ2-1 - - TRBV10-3 TGTGCCATCAGACAGGGGCTAGCGGGTAACAATGAGCAGTTCTTC CAIRQGLAGNNEQFF
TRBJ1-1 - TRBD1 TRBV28 TGTGCCAGCAGTTTACTGGGGACAGGGGGCACTGAAGCTTTCTTT CASSLLGTGGTEAFF
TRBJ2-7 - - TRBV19 TGTGCCAGTAGTATAGCCCTAGTGACCGAGCAGTACTTC CASSIALVTEQYF
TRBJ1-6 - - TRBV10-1 TGCGCCAGCAGTGGGGCAAATTCACCCCTCCACTTT CASSGANSPLHF
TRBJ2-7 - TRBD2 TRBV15 TGTGCCACCAGCAGTGGAAGCGGGGCCTACGAGCAGTACTTC CATSSGSGAYEQYF
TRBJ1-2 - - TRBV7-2 TGTGCCAGCAGCTCAACAGGAATAGGGGGCTACACCTTC CASSSTGIGGYTF
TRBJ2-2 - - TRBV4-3 TGCGCCAGTCCAGGGGCCGGGGAGCTGTTTTTT CASPGAGELFF
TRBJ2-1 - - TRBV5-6 TGTGCCAGCAGCTTGATGAGCAATGAGCAGTTCTTC CASSLMSNEQFF
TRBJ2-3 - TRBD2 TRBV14 TGTGCCAGCAGCCCGCGACTAGCGGGGGGGTTGGATACGCAGTATTTT CASSPRLAGGLDTQYF
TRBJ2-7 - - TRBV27 TGTGCCAGCAGTTCCCTCCCTCTGGGGGCGATCTACGAGCAGTACTTC CASSSLPLGAIYEQYF
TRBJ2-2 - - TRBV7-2 TGTGCCAGCAGCTTATTTCGGGATCTGAACACCGGGGAGCTGTTTTTT CASSLFRDLNTGELFF
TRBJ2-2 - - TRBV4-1 TGCGCCAGCAGCCAACGGGGTTTGGCGGGGCCCGGGGAGCTGTTTTTT CASSQRGLAGPGELFF
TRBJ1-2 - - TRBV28 TGTGCCAGCAGTTCCGGACAGAGGAGCTATGGCTACACCTTC CASSSGQRSYGYTF
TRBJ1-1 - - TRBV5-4 TGTGCCAGCAGCTTGGTGAAGCGGGGACTTTCCTCGGATGCTTTCTTT CASSLVKRGLSSDAFF
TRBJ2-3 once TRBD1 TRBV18 TGTGCCAGCTCGCCTGGGACAGGGGTAGTCCCAGATACGCAGTATTTT CASSPGTGVVPDTQYF
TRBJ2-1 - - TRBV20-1 TGCAGTGCCCCCCCCCGACTGGAGCAGTTCTTC CSAPPRLEQFF
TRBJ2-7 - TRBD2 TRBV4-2 TGTGCCAGCAGCCAAGACTTATTCGGACTAGCCGCCTACGAGCAGTACTTC CASSQDLFGLAAYEQYF
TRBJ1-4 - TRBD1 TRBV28 TGTGCCAGCAGTTTGGAGAGGGGGCGGGAAAAACTGTTTTTT CASSLERGREKLFF
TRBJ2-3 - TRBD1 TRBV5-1 TGCGCCAGCAGGGACAGGGTCACAGATACGCAGTATTTT CASRDRVTDTQYF
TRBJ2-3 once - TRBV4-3 TGCGCCAGCAGCCAAGATTGGCAGGGTAAGGCAGATACGCAGTATTTT CASSQDWQGKADTQYF
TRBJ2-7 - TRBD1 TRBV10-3 TGTGCCATCAGTGAGTCTTGGGACAGGGGGACCTACGAACAGTACTTC CAISESWDRGTYEQYF